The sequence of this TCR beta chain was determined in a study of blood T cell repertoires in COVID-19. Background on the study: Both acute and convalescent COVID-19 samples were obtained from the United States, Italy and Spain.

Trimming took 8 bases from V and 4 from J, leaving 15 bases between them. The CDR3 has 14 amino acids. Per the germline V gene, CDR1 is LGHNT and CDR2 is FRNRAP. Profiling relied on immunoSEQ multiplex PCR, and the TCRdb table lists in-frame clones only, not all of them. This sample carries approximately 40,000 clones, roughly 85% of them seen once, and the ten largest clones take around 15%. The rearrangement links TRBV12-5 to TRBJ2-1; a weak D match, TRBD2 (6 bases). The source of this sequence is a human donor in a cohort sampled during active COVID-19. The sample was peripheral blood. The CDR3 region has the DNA TGTGCTAGTCAGGGCAGCGGGCGATACAATGAGCAGTTCTTC. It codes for CASQGSGRYNEQFF.